The TCR beta chain described here comes from a study of CD8 T cells in Susac syndrome. Overall study findings and caveats: As the study acknowledged, the number of individuals in its TCR sequencing and HLA analysis was relatively small.

The length of the CDR3 is 13 residues. V dropped 4 bases and J dropped 1 base, with 10 bases sitting between them. Germline V gene sequence: CDR1 GTSNPN, CDR2 SVGIG (reference sequence). From blood CD8+ and CD4+ T cells, TCR beta sequences were generated. Negative isolation was used for CD8+ and CD4+ T cells, and FACS enrichment was applied to TEMRA cells. Notes on this clonotype: Its target is not known.

After extraction with the RNeasy kit, about 0.5 to 1 ug of the RNA was reverse transcribed using random hexamers. TCR beta CDR3 was amplified by immunoSEQ multiplex PCR. This amplification extended across 54 Vbeta and 13 Jbeta segments. TCRdb re-derived calls from the immunoSEQ multiplex PCR reads in MiXCR, one entry per CDR3 protein. The sample consists of around 130,000 distinct CDR3 sequences, around 80% of them appearing once. The TCR sequence derives from a human donor with multiple sclerosis. Sequenced input: CD8+ T cells from PBMCs. The V gene is TRBV30, the J gene TRBJ1-1; no clear D. CDR3 sequence: CAWNPLGNTEAFF. DNA for the CDR3: TGTGCCTGGAACCCCCTTGGGAACACTGAAGCTTTCTTT.